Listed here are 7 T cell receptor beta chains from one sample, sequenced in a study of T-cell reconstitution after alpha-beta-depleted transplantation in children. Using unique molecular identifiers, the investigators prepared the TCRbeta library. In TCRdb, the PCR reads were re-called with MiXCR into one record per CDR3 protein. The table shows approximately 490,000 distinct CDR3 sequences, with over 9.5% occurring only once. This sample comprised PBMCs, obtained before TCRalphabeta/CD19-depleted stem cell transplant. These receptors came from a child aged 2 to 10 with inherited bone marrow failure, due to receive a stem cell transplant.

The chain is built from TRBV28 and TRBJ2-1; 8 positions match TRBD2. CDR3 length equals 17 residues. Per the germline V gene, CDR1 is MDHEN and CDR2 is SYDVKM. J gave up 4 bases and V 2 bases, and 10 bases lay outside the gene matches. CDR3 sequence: CASSLLRGAGGYNEQFF. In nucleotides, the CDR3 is TGTGCCAGCAGTTTACTTCGGGGGGCGGGAGGTTACAATGAGCAGTTCTTC.

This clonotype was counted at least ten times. The CDR3 DNA sequence: TGTGCCAGCAGCTTCGGCGGAAAGCAGTTCTTC. This encodes CASSFGGKQFF. The V and J genes are TRBV7-2 and TRBJ2-1, with D unclear. V was cut by 3 bases and J by 11 bases, with 8 bases left in between. CDR1 SGHTA and CDR2 FQGNSA come from the germline V gene. This CDR3 has 11 amino acids.

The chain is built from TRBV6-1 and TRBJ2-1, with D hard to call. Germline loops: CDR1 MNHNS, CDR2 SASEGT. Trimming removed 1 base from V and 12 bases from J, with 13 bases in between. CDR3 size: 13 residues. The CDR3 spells CASSEGSVPRQFF. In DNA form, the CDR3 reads TGTGCCAGCAGTGAAGGGAGCGTACCTAGGCAGTTCTTC.

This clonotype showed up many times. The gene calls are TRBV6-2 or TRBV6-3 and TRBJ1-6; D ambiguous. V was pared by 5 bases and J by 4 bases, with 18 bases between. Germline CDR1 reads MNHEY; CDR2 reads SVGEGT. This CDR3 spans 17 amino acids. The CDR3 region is CASSNPTEAAYNSPLHF. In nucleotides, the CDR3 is TGTGCCAGCAGTAATCCGACTGAGGCTGCATATAATTCACCCCTCCACTTT.

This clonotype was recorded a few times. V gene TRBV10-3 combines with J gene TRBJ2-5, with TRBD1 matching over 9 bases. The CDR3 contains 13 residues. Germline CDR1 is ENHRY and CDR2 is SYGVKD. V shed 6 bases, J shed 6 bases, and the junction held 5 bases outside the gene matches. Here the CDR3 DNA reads TGTGCCATCAGAACAGGGGGCGTGCAGACCCAGTACTTC. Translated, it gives CAIRTGGVQTQYF.

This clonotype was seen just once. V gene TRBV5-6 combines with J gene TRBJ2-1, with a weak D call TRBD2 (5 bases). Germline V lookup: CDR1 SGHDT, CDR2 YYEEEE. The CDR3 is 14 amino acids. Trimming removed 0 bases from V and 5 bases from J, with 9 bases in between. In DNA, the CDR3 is TGTGCCAGCAGCTTGGCCCTAGCTCACAATGAGCAGTTCTTC. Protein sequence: CASSLALAHNEQFF.

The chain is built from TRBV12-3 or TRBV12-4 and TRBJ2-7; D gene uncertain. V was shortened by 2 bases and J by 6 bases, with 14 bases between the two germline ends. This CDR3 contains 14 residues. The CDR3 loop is CASSLSTLGSEQYF. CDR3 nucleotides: TGTGCCAGCAGTTTATCCACCCTGGGTTCCGAGCAGTACTTC.